A single sample is the source of the 14 T cell receptor beta chains below, sequenced in a study of shared clonotypes between healthy human individuals. Generated by immunoSEQ multiplex PCR, the TCRdb table keeps only in-frame clones and is missing some. The data show fewer than 130,000 clones, about 66% seen once. Sequences were obtained from memory CD8+ T cells sorted from blood. Subset specified: CD45RO+ cells pooled with CCR7-negative TemRA cells. The receptors come from a woman in her 30s in good health.

The gene calls are TRBV27 and TRBJ2-1; 7 positions agree with TRBD2. The trim removed 3 bases at V and 9 bases at J, leaving 5 bases unmatched. Germline-derived CDR1 and CDR2 are MNHEY and SMNVEV (reference sequence). CDR3 length: 13 residues. CDR3 residues: CASSLMGGPEQFF. Written as DNA, the CDR3 is TGTGCCAGCAGTTTGATGGGAGGGCCTGAGCAGTTCTTC.

The rearrangement links TRBV28 to TRBJ2-7; perhaps D is TRBD1 or TRBD2 (5 bases each). Looked up from germline, CDR1 is MDHEN and CDR2 is SYDVKM. V was trimmed by 5 bases and J by 2 bases, leaving 13 bases between them. This CDR3 has 14 residues. The CDR3, as DNA: TGTGCCAGCAGTCCCGGGACGGTCACCTACGAGCAGTACTTC. Its translation is CASSPGTVTYEQYF.

This chain links TRBV5-1 with TRBJ1-1; D uncertain. Germline V CDR1 and CDR2: SGHRS, YFSETQ. Trimming pared 5 bases from V and 4 bases from J, leaving 18 bases between. The CDR3 runs 15 residues. The CDR3 nucleotides read TGCGCCAGCAGTTCTGCCGGGCACCCGGGCACTGAAGCTTTCTTT. Encoded protein: CASSSAGHPGTEAFF.

This chain joins TRBV2 and TRBJ2-1; the D is unclear. From germline, CDR1 is SNHLY and CDR2 FYNNEI. The V gene lost 2 bases and the J gene lost 0 bases, with 11 bases spanning the gap. The CDR3 has 16 amino acids. CDR3 in amino acids: CASSESYPSSYNEQFF. Here the CDR3 DNA reads TGTGCCAGCAGTGAATCCTACCCGAGCTCCTACAATGAGCAGTTCTTC.

The chain links TRBV6-5 to TRBJ2-3; D remains ambiguous. This CDR3 has 14 amino acids. Per germline, CDR1 MNHEY and CDR2 SVGAGI. Trimming left V 1 base short and J 0 bases short, with 5 bases between. This CDR3 is CASSYWSSTDTQYF. CDR3 nucleotide sequence: TGTGCCAGCAGTTACTGGAGCAGCACAGATACGCAGTATTTT.

This clone was detected a few times. This chain uses TRBV2 with TRBJ1-2; tentatively, D is TRBD1 (5 bases). V was shortened by 6 bases and J by 4 bases, with 15 bases between the two germline ends. The CDR3 spans 14 residues. The germline gives CDR1 SNHLY, CDR2 FYNNEI. In DNA, the CDR3 is TGTGCCAGCAGGGGAGGGGATCGGGGCTATGGCTACACCTTC. Its protein is CASRGGDRGYGYTF.

The chain is built from TRBV4-1 and TRBJ2-7; the match to TRBD2 covers 15 bases. The trim removed 1 base at V and 3 bases at J, leaving 13 bases unmatched. Germline-derived CDR1 and CDR2 are MGHRA and YSYEKL. The CDR3 length is 20 residues. The CDR3 loop reads CASSQVWIGTSGRTSYEQYF. CDR3 in DNA: TGCGCCAGCAGCCAAGTTTGGATAGGGACTAGCGGGAGGACTAGCTACGAGCAGTACTTC.

This sequence joins TRBV7-6 and TRBJ1-1; a possible D gene is TRBD1 (6 bases). From germline, CDR1 is SGHVS and CDR2 FNYEAQ. Trimming left V 4 bases short and J 1 base short, with 13 bases between. The CDR3 extends over 15 amino acids. In DNA, the CDR3 is TGTGCCAGCAGCTCCTACAGGGCCACGAACACTGAAGCTTTCTTT. Its translation is CASSSYRATNTEAFF. The variable domain in full, completed from reference TRBV7-6 and TRBJ1-1, reads GAGVSQSPRYKVTKRGQDVALRCDPISGHVSLYWYRQALGQGPEFLTYFNYEAQQDKSGLPNDRFSAERPEGSISTLTIQRTEQRDSAMYRCASSSYRATNTEAFFGQGTRLTVV.

The chain has TRBV5-1 and TRBJ2-3; D is unclear. Deletions cut 3 bases from V and 0 bases from J, with 8 bases between. The CDR3 runs 14 residues. The germline gives CDR1 SGHRS, CDR2 YFSETQ. The CDR3 coding sequence is TGCGCCAGCAGCTCGTACTGGAGCACAGATACGCAGTATTTT. This codes for CASSSYWSTDTQYF.

This chain uses TRBV25-1 with TRBJ2-1; D remains ambiguous. CDR3 length equals 18 residues. Trimming stripped 1 base from V and 0 bases from J, with 16 bases between. Germline loops: CDR1 MGHDK, CDR2 SYGVNS. CDR3 bases: TGTGCCAGCAGTGAATCCGTGTCTGGCGGTAGCTCCTACAATGAGCAGTTCTTC. Translation gives CASSESVSGGSSYNEQFF.

This clone was seen a few times. The rearrangement links TRBV7-7 to TRBJ2-5, with D unresolved. Germline V lookup: CDR1 SSHAT, CDR2 FNYEAQ (reference sequence). CDR3 length: 14 residues. V lost 1 base and J 2 bases, leaving 8 bases between the germline ends. The CDR3 bases are TGTGCCAGCAGCTTAGTCGAAGAGCAAGAGACCCAGTACTTC. Its protein is CASSLVEEQETQYF. The entire variable domain, with the rest obtained from reference TRBV7-7 and TRBJ2-5, is as follows: GAGVSQSPRYKVTKRGQDVTLRCDPISSHATLYWYQQALGQGPEFLTYFNYEAQPDKSGLPSDRFSAERPEGSISTLTIQRTEQRDSAMYRCASSLVEEQETQYFGPGTRLLVL.

This clone has just a few counts. The gene calls are TRBV6-5 and TRBJ1-5, with 8 nucleotides matching TRBD1. V was clipped by 3 bases and J by 3 bases; unmatched bases: 4. The germline V gene has CDR1 MNHEY and CDR2 SVGAGI. The length of the CDR3 is 15 residues. The CDR3, as DNA: TGTGCCAGCAGTTATTCGGACAGGGACAATCAGCCCCAGCATTTT. Translated, it gives CASSYSDRDNQPQHF.

In its sample, this clone was seen a few times. V gene TRBV13 combines with J gene TRBJ2-1; 12 bases align to TRBD2. This CDR3 has 16 amino acids. The V gene's germline CDR1 is PRHDT and CDR2 FYEKMQ (reference sequence). V lost 5 bases, J lost 0 bases, and 2 bases stayed unmatched. For the CDR3, the DNA is TGTGCCAGCAGCGAGACTAGCGGGAGCTCCTACAATGAGCAGTTCTTC. This gives the protein CASSETSGSSYNEQFF. Together with reference TRBV13 and TRBJ2-1, the CDR3 gives the full variable domain: AAGVIQSPRHLIKEKRETATLKCYPIPRHDTVYWYQQGPGQDPQFLISFYEKMQSDKGSIPDRFSAQQFSDYHSELNMSSLELGDSALYFCASSETSGSSYNEQFFGPGTRLTVL.

This clone was observed at least ten times. The CDR3 here is CASRRLAGESDTQYF. In DNA, the CDR3 is TGTGCCAGCAGACGGCTAGCGGGAGAATCAGATACGCAGTATTTT. This chain connects TRBV4-2 to TRBJ2-3; 10 bases match TRBD2. After removal of 6 bases from V and 4 bases from J, the junction contained 7 bases not matched to a gene. This CDR3 is 15 amino acids long. CDR1 is LGHNA and CDR2 is YNFKEQ in the germline V gene.